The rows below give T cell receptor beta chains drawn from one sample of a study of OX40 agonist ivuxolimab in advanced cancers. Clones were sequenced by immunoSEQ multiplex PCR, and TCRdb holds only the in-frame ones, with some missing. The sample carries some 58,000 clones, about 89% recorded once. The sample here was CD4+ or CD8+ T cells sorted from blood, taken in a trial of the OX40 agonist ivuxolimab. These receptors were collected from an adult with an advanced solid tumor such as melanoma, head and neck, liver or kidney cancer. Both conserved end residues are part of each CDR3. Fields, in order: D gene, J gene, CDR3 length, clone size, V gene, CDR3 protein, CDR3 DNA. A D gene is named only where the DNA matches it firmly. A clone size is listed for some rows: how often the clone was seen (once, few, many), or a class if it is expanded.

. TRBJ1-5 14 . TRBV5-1 CASAQGGDNQPQHF TGCGCCAGCGCCCAAGGGGGGGATAATCAGCCCCAGCATTTT
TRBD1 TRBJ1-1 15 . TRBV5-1 CASSTRQGARTEAFF TGCGCCAGCAGCACCCGACAGGGGGCAAGGACTGAAGCTTTCTTT
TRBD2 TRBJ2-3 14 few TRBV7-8 CASSSSGGTDTQYF TGTGCCAGCAGCAGTAGCGGGGGCACAGATACGCAGTATTTT
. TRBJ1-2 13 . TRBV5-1 CASSQGDVEGYTF TGCGCCAGCAGCCAAGGGGATGTGGAAGGCTACACCTTC
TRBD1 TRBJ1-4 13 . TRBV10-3 CAISGTGSEKLFF TGTGCCATCAGTGGGACAGGGAGTGAAAAACTGTTTTTT
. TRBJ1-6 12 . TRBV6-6 CASSRRGYPLHF TGTGCCAGCAGTCGGCGGGGGTACCCCCTCCACTTT
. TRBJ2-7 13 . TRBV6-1 CASSGAHSYEQYF TGTGCCAGCAGCGGGGCCCATAGTTACGAGCAGTACTTC
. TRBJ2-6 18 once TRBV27 CASSFIGQSPSGANVLTF TGTGCCAGCAGTTTTATAGGACAGTCCCCCTCTGGGGCCAACGTCCTGACTTTC
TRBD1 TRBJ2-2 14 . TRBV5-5 CASRRDRVAGELFF TGTGCCAGCAGACGGGACAGGGTAGCCGGGGAGCTGTTTTTT
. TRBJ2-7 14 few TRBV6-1 CASSEALQLREQYF TGTGCCAGCAGTGAAGCGCTTCAACTACGAGAGCAGTACTTC